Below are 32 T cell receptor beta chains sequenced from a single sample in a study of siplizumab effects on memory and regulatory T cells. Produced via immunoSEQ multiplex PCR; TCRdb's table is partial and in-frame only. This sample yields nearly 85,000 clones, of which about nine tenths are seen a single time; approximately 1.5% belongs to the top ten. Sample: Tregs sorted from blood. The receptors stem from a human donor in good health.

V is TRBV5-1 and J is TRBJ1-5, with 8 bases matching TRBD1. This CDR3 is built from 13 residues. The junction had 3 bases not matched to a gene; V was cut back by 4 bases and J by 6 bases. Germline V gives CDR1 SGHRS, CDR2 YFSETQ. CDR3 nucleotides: TGCGCCAGCAGCGCTCAGGGGGCTCAGCCCCAGCATTTT. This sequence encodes CASSAQGAQPQHF.

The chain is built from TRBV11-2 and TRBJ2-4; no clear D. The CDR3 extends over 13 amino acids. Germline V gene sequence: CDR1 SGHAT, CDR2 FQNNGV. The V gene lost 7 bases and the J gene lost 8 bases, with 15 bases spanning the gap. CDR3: CASKSWLSDIQYF. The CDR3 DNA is TGTGCCAGCAAATCATGGTTATCGGACATTCAGTACTTC. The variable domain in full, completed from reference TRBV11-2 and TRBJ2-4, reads EAGVAQSPRYKIIEKRQSVAFWCNPISGHATLYWYQQILGQGPKLLIQFQNNGVVDDSQLPKDRFSAERLKGVDSTLKIQPAKLEDSAVYLCASKSWLSDIQYFGAGTRLSVL.

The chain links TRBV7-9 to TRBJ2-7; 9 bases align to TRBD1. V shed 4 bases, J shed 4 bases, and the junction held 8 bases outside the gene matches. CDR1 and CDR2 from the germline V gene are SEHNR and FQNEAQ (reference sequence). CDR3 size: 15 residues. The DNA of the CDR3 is TGTGCCAGCAGCTCAGAAACCGGGACAGGGTACGAGCAGTACTTC. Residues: CASSSETGTGYEQYF.

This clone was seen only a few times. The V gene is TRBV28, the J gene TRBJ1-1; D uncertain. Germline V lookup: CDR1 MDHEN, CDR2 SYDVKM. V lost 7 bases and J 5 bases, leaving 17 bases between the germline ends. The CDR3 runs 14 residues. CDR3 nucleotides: TGTGCCAGCACCCCTCCCGGCGCCGGGACTGAAGCTTTCTTT. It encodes CASTPPGAGTEAFF.

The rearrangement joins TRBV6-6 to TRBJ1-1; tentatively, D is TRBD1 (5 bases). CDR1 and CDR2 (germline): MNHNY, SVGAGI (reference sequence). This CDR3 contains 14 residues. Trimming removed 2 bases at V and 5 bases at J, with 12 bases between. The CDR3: CASSYRGGETEAFF. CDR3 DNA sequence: TGTGCCAGCAGTTACAGGGGAGGGGAAACTGAAGCTTTCTTT.

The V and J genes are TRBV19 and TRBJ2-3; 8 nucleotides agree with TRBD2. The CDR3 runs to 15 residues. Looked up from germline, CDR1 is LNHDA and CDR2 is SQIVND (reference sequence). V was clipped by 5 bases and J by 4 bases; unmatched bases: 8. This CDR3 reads CASSWTGGGPDTQYF. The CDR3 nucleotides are TGTGCCAGTAGTTGGACGGGGGGGGGCCCAGATACGCAGTATTTT.

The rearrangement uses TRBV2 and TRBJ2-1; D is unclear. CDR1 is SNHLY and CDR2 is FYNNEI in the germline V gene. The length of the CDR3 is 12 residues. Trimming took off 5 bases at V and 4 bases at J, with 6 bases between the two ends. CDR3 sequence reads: CASSSNYNEQFF. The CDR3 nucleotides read TGTGCCAGCAGTTCGAATTACAATGAGCAGTTCTTC. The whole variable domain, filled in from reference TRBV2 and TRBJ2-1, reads EPEVTQTPSHQVTQMGQEVILRCVPISNHLYFYWYRQILGQKVEFLVSFYNNEISEKSEIFDDQFSVERPDGSNFTLKIRSTKLEDSAMYFCASSSNYNEQFFGPGTRLTVL.

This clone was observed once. The DNA of the CDR3 is TGTGCCAGCAGCGTCGCACCGCTGAGTGGAGAGACCCAGTACTTC. Its protein is CASSVAPLSGETQYF. The chain recombines TRBV9 with TRBJ2-5; D remains ambiguous. The CDR3 has 15 amino acids. V was trimmed by 2 bases and J by 4 bases, leaving 15 bases between them. Germline CDR1 reads SGDLS; CDR2 reads YYNGEE.

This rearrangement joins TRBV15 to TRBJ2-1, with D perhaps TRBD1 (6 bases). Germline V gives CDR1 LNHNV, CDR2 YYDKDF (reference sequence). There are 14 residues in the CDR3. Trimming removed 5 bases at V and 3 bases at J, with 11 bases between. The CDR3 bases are TGTGCCACCAGCTCAGGGGCCAACTACAATGAGCAGTTCTTC. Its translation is CATSSGANYNEQFF.

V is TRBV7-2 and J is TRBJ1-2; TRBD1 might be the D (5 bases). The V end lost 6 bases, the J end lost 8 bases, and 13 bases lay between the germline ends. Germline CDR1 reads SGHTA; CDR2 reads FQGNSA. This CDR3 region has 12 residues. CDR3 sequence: CASRRDVMGYTF. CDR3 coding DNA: TGTGCCAGCAGGCGGGACGTGATGGGCTACACCTTC.

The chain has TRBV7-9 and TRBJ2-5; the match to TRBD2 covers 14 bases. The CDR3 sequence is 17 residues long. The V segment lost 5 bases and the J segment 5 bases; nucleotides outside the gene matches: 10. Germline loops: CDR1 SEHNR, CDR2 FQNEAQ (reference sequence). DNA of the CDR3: TGTGCCAGCAGCCCTGGACTAGCGGGGGGTTTGATTGAGACCCAGTACTTC. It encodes CASSPGLAGGLIETQYF.

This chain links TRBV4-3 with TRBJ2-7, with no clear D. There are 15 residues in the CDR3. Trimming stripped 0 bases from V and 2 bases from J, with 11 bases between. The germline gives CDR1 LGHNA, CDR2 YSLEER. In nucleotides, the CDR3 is TGCGCCAGCAGCCAAGATCGCCCAGTTACCTACGAGCAGTACTTC. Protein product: CASSQDRPVTYEQYF.

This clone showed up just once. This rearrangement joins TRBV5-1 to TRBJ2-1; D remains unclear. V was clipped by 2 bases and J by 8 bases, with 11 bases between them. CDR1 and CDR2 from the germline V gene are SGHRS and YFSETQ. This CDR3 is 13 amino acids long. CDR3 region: CASSLAPIDEQFF. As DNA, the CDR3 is TGCGCCAGCAGCTTAGCCCCAATCGATGAGCAGTTCTTC.

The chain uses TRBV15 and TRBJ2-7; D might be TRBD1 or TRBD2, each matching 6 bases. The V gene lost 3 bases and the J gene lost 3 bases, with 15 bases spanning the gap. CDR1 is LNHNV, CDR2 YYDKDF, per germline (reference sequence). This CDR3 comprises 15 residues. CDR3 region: CATSRGGRGGYEQYF. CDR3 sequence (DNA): TGTGCCACCAGCAGGGGGGGCAGAGGCGGCTACGAGCAGTACTTC.

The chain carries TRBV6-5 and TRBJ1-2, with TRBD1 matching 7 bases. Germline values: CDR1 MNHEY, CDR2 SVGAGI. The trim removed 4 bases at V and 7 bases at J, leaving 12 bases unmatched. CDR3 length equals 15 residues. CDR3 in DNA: TGTGCCAGCAGTTCCGCGACAGGGTTTGAGCGTGGCTACACCTTC. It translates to CASSSATGFERGYTF.

The CDR3 sequence is CASRKTGTYEQYF. Written as DNA, the CDR3 is TGTGCCAGCAGAAAGACAGGCACCTACGAGCAGTACTTC. The chain carries TRBV2 and TRBJ2-7; a possible D gene is TRBD1 (6 bases). Germline V gene data show CDR1 as SNHLY and CDR2 as FYNNEI. The CDR3 has 13 residues. Trimming took 6 bases from V and 2 from J, leaving 11 bases between them.

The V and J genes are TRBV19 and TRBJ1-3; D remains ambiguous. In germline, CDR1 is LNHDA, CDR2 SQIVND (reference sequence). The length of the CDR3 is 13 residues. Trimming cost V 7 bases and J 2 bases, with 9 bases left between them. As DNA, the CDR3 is TGTGCCAGTATGCACGCAGCTGGAAACACCATATATTTT. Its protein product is CASMHAAGNTIYF.

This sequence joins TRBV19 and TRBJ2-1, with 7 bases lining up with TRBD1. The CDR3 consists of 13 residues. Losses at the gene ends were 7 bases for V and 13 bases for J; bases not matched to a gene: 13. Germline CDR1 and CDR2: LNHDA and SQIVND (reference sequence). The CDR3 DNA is TGTGCCAGTACCCCTACAGGGGTAGGGGGACAGTTCTTC. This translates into CASTPTGVGGQFF.

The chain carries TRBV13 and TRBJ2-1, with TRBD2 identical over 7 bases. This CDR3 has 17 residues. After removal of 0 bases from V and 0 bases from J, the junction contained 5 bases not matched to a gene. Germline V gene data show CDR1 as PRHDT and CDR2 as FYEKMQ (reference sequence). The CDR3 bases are TGTGCCAGCAGCTTAGGGGCTAGCGGACGCTCCTACAATGAGCAGTTCTTC. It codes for CASSLGASGRSYNEQFF.

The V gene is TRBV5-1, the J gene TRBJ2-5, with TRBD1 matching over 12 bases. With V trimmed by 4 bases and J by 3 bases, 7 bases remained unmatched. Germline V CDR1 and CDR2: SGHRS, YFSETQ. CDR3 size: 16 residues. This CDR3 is CASSSRGQGAEETQYF. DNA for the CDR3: TGCGCCAGCAGCAGCCGGGGACAGGGGGCCGAAGAGACCCAGTACTTC.

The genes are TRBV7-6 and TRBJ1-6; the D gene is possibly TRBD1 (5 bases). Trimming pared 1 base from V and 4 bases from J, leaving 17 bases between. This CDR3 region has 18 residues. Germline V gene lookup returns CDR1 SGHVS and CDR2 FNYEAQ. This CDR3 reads CASSLVPLSTGYNSPLHF. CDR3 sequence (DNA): TGTGCCAGCAGCTTAGTCCCTTTGTCAACAGGTTATAATTCACCCCTCCACTTT.

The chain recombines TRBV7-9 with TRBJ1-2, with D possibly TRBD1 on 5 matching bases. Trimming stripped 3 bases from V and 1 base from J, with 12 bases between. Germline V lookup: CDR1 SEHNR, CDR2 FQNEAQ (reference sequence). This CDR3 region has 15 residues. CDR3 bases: TGTGCCAGCAGCTTTTCAACAGGCCGTAACTATGGCTACACCTTC. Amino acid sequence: CASSFSTGRNYGYTF.

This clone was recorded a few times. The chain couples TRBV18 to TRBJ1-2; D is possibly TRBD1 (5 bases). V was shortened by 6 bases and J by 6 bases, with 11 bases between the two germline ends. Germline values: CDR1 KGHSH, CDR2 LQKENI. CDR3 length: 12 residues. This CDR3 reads CASSVQDDGYTF. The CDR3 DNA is TGTGCCAGCTCCGTACAGGACGATGGCTACACCTTC.

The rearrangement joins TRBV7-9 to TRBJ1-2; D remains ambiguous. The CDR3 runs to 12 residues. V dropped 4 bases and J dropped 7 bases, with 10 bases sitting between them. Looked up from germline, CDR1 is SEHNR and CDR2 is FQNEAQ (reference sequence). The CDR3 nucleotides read TGTGCCAGCAGCTCCCCCTATTCTGGCTACACCTTC. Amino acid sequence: CASSSPYSGYTF.

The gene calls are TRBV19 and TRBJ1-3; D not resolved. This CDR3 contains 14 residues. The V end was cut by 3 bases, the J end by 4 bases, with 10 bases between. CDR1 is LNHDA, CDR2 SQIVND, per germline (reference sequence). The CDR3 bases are TGTGCCAGTAGTATTAAAGGAATCGGAAACACCATATATTTT. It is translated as CASSIKGIGNTIYF.

Here the CDR3 reads CASSLAIVLGLNTEAFF. In nucleotides, the CDR3 is TGTGCCAGCAGCTTAGCGATCGTTCTAGGGTTGAACACTGAAGCTTTCTTT. The chain employs TRBV7-9 and TRBJ1-1; D is undetermined. In germline, CDR1 is SEHNR, CDR2 FQNEAQ (reference sequence). The CDR3 spans 17 residues. V was cut by 0 bases and J by 0 bases, with 14 bases left in between.

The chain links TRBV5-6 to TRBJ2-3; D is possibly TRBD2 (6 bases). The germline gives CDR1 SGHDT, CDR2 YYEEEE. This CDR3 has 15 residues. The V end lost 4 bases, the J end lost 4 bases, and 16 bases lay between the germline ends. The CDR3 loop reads CASSKPGTAADTQYF. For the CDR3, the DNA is TGTGCCAGCAGCAAGCCCGGGACTGCCGCAGATACGCAGTATTTT.

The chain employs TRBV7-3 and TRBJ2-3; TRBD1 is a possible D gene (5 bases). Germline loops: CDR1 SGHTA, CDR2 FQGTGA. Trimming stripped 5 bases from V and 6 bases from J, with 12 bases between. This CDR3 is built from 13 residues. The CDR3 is CASSAQGGDTQYF. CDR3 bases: TGTGCCAGCAGCGCGCAGGGTGGGGATACGCAGTATTTT.

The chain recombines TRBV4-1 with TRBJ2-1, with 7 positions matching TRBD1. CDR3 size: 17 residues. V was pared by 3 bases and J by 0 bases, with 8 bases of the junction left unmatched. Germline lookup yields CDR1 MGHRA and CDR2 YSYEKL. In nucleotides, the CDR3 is TGCGCCAGCAGCCACTCCGGGACAGCAAGCTCCTACAATGAGCAGTTCTTC. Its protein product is CASSHSGTASSYNEQFF.

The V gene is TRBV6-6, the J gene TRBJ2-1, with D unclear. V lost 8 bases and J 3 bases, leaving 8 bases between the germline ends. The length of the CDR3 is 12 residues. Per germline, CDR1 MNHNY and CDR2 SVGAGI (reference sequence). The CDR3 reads CASARVYNEQFF. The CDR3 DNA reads TGTGCCAGCGCTCGGGTCTACAATGAGCAGTTCTTC.

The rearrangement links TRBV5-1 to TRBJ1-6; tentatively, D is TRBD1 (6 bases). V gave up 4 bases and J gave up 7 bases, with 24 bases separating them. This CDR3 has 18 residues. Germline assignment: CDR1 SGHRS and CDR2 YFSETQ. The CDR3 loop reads CASSPEGGRGVMNSPLHF. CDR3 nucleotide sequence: TGCGCCAGCAGCCCCGAAGGTGGCAGGGGCGTGATGAATTCACCCCTCCACTTT.

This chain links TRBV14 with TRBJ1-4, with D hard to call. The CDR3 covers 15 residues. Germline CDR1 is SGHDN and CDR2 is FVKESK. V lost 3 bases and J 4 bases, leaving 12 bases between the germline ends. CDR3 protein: CASSQQVLVNEKLFF. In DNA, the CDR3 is TGTGCCAGCAGCCAGCAAGTCCTCGTTAATGAAAAACTGTTTTTT.